This passage covers 9 T cell receptor beta chains from one sample sequenced in a study of graft-versus-host responses after intestinal transplantation. Assay used: immunoSEQ multiplex PCR; TCRdb lists only in-frame clones, some missing. The table has under 80,000 clones, approximately 90% seen once; the top ten hold under 0.85%. The source material was PBMCs, sampled 98 days after intestinal transplantation. The receptors were sampled from a human patient who received an intestinal transplant, so some T cells may come from the graft donor.

This clone has just a few counts. The chain carries TRBV5-1 and TRBJ1-6; D gene uncertain. V lost 0 bases and J 8 bases, leaving 9 bases between the germline ends. CDR3 length: 14 amino acids. In germline, CDR1 is SGHRS, CDR2 YFSETQ. CDR3 in amino acids: CASSLDIGDSPLHF. DNA of the CDR3: TGCGCCAGCAGCTTGGACATCGGCGATTCACCCCTCCACTTT.

This clone has only one observation. The chain combines TRBV18 with TRBJ2-3; 7 positions match TRBD2. The CDR3 runs 16 residues. Germline CDR1 and CDR2: KGHSH and LQKENI. V was pared by 1 base and J by 3 bases, with 7 bases of the junction left unmatched. The CDR3 coding sequence is TGTGCCAGCTCACCACAAGAGGGAGGGCCAACAGATACGCAGTATTTT. This sequence encodes CASSPQEGGPTDTQYF.

This chain links TRBV6-4 with TRBJ2-3; 7 bases align to TRBD2. The trim removed 2 bases at V and 4 bases at J, leaving 6 bases unmatched. From germline, CDR1 is MRHNA and CDR2 SNTAGT. CDR3 size: 15 residues. The CDR3: CASSDRGDGADTQYF. The CDR3 DNA follows: TGTGCCAGCAGTGACCGGGGGGACGGGGCAGATACGCAGTATTTT.

The chain couples TRBV9 to TRBJ2-2, with TRBD2 matching 12 bases. CDR3 length: 17 residues. Germline assignment: CDR1 SGDLS and CDR2 YYNGEE. Germline trimming cut 0 bases from V and 6 bases from J; bases unmatched to any gene: 6. The CDR3 sequence: CASSVVETSGRAGELFF. The DNA for the CDR3 is TGTGCCAGCAGCGTAGTGGAGACTAGCGGGAGAGCCGGGGAGCTGTTTTTT. Complete variable domain (other parts from reference TRBV9 and TRBJ2-2): DSGVTQTPKHLITATGQRVTLRCSPRSGDLSVYWYQQSLDQGLQFLIQYYNGEERAKGNILERFSAQQFPDLHSELNLSSLELGDSALYFCASSVVETSGRAGELFFGEGSRLTVL.

The chain joins TRBV2 to TRBJ2-7; 15 bases agree with TRBD2. The germline V gene has CDR1 SNHLY and CDR2 FYNNEI. Trimming took 3 bases from V and 4 from J; bases not matched to a gene: 7. The CDR3 loop spans 17 amino acids. CDR3 bases: TGTGCCAGCAGTGACCTGGGACTAGCGGGAGGACTATACGAGCAGTACTTC. Translation gives CASSDLGLAGGLYEQYF.

V is TRBV9 and J is TRBJ1-4; D not resolved. V lost 2 bases, J lost 5 bases, and 19 bases lay in between. CDR1 and CDR2 (germline): SGDLS, YYNGEE. This CDR3 spans 17 amino acids. This CDR3 reads CASSVGPLHKSNEKLFF. CDR3 sequence (DNA): TGTGCCAGCAGCGTCGGACCCTTACATAAATCAAATGAAAAACTGTTTTTT.

The CDR3 bases are TGTGCCAGTAAGGGTTACACTGAAGCTTTCTTT. Translated, it gives CASKGYTEAFF. The rearrangement joins TRBV19 to TRBJ1-1; D is undetermined. Trimming took 7 bases from V and 3 from J, leaving 6 bases between them. The germline V gene has CDR1 LNHDA and CDR2 SQIVND (reference sequence). This CDR3 has 11 amino acids.

V usage is TRBV2 and J usage is TRBJ2-3; TRBD1 matches 8 bases. Germline CDR1 and CDR2: SNHLY and FYNNEI. The CDR3 is 16 amino acids. Unmatched junction bases numbered 5, after V lost 2 bases and J lost 1 base. The CDR3 DNA reads as TGTGCCAGCAGTGAACCCAGGGGGCGAGGCACAGATACGCAGTATTTT. The encoded protein is CASSEPRGRGTDTQYF.

The rearrangement uses TRBV5-1 and TRBJ2-5; perhaps TRBD2 as D (6 bases). With 0 bases removed from V and 5 bases from J, the gap between germline ends came to 14 bases. In germline, CDR1 is SGHRS, CDR2 YFSETQ. CDR3 size: 15 residues. The CDR3 region has the DNA TGCGCCAGCAGCTTGGCCAGCGGGTTTTGGGAGACCCAGTACTTC. This sequence encodes CASSLASGFWETQYF.